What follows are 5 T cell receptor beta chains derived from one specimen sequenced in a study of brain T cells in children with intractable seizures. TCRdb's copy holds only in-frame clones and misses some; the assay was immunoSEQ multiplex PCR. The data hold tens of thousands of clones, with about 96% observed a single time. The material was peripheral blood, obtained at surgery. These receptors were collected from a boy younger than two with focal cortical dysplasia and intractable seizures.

The CDR3 nucleotides are TGCGCCAGCAGCCAGGTAGCGGGAAATGAGCAGTTCTTC. It specifies CASSQVAGNEQFF. V usage is TRBV4-1 and J usage is TRBJ2-1, with 8 bases aligning to TRBD2. The CDR3 contains 13 residues. V trimming: 3 bases; J trimming: 7 bases; junction bases outside the gene matches: 2. Germline values: CDR1 MGHRA, CDR2 YSYEKL.

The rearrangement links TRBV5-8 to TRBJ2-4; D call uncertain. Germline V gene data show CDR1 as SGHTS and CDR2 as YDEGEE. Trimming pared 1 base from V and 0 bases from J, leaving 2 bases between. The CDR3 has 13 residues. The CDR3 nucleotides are TGTGCCAGCAGCTTGACAGCCAAAAACATTCAGTACTTC. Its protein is CASSLTAKNIQYF.

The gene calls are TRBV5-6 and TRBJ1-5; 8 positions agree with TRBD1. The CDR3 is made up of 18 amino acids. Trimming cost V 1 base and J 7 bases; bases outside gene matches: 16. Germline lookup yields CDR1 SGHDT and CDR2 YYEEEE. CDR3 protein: CASSLWVSGGAFKQPQHF. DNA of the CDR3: TGTGCCAGCAGCTTGTGGGTTTCAGGGGGCGCCTTCAAACAGCCCCAGCATTTT.

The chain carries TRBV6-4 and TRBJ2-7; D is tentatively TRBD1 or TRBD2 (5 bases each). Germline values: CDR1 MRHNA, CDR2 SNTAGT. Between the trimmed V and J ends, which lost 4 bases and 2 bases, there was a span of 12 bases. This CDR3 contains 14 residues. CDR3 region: CASSVHGGAYEQYF. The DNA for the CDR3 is TGTGCCAGCAGTGTGCATGGGGGTGCCTACGAGCAGTACTTC.

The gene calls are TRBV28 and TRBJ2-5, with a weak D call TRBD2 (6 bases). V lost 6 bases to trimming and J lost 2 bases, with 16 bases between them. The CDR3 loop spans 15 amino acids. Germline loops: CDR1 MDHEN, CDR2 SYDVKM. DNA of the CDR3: TGTGCCAGCAGCCCGTCTCAGGGAGGACAAGAGACCCAGTACTTC. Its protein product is CASSPSQGGQETQYF.